This T cell receptor beta chain stems from a study of Ad26.COV2.S vaccination and SARS-CoV-2 variants. Assay: immunoSEQ multiplex PCR; the TCRdb copy retains only in-frame clones and omits some. The sample lists around 340,000 clones, around 88% seen once, with approximately 5% in the top ten. Treatment indicated: approximately 18 received Ad26.COV2.S at low or high dose, single or two shots; about 5 received placebo; per-sample allocation not given. At day 63 after the first vaccine or placebo injection, samples were drawn. Boston supplied an adult donor aged 18-55 years. The CDR3 contains 14 residues. Trimming at V came to 8 bases and at J to 9 bases, leaving 10 bases not matched to a gene. CDR1 MGHDK and CDR2 SYGVNS come from the germline V gene.

The sequencing here drew on peripheral blood, taken in a trial of Ad26.COV2.S vaccine versus placebo. This TCR was sampled from a person between 18 and 59 years old who received the Ad26.COV2.S COVID-19 vaccine or a placebo. V usage is TRBV25-1 and J usage is TRBJ1-4; 9 bases agree with TRBD1. This chain's CDR3 is CASQLTGTGKKLFF. The DNA for the CDR3 is TGTGCCAGCCAGCTAACCGGGACAGGGAAAAAACTGTTTTTT.